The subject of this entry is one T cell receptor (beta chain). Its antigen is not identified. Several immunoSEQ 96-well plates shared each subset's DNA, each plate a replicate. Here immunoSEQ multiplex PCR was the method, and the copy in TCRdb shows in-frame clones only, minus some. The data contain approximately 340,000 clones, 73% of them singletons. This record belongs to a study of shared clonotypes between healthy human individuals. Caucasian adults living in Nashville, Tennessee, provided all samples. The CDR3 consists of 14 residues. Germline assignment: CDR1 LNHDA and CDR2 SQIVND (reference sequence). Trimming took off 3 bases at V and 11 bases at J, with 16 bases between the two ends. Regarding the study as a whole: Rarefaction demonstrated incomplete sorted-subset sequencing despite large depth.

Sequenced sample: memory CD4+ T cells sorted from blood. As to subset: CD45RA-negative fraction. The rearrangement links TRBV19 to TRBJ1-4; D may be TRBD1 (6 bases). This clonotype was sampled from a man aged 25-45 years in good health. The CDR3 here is CASSMGQGSRKLFF. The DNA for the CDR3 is TGTGCCAGTAGTATGGGCCAGGGGAGTCGGAAACTGTTTTTT.